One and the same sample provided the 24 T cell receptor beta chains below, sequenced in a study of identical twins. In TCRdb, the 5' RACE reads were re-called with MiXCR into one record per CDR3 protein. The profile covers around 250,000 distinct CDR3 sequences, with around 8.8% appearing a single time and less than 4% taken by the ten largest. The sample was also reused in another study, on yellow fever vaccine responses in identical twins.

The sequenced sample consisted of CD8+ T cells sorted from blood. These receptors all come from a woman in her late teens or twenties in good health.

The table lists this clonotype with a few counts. The CDR3 sequence is CASSQPIRDLRNSPLHF. The DNA for the CDR3 is TGTGCCAGCAGCCAACCCATAAGGGACCTGAGGAATTCACCCCTCCACTTT. The chain links TRBV3-1 to TRBJ1-6; D possibly corresponds to TRBD1 (5 bases). Germline CDR1 is LGHDT and CDR2 is YNNKEL (reference sequence). CDR3 length: 17 amino acids. V lost 2 bases and J 7 bases, leaving 18 bases between the germline ends.

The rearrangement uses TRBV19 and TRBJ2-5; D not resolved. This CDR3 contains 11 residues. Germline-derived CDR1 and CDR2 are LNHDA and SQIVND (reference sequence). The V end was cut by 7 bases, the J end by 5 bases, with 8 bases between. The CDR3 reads CASTYGETQYF. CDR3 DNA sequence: TGTGCCAGTACCTATGGGGAGACCCAGTACTTC.

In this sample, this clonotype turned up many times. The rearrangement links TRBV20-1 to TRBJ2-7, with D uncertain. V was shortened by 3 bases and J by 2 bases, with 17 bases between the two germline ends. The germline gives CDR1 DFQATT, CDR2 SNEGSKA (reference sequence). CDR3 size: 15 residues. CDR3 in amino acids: CSASSTEHLAYEQYF. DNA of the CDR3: TGCAGTGCTAGTTCAACGGAGCACCTAGCCTACGAGCAGTACTTC.

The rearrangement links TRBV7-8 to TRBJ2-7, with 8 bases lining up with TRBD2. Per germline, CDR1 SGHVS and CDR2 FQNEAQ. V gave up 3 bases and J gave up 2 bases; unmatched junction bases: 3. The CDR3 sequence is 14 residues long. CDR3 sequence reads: CASSFSGTTYEQYF. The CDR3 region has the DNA TGTGCCAGCAGCTTTAGCGGGACTACCTACGAGCAGTACTTC.

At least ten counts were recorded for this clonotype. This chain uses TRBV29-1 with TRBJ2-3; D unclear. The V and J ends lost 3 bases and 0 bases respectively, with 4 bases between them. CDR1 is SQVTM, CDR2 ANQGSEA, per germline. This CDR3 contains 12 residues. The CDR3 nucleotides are TGCAGCGTTGAGACTAGCACAGATACGCAGTATTTT. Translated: CSVETSTDTQYF.

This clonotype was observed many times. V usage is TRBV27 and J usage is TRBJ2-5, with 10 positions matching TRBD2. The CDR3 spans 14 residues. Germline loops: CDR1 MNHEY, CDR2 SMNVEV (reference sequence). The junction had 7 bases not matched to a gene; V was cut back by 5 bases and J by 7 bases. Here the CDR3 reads CASSTMGLASTQYF. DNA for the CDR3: TGTGCCAGCAGTACTATGGGACTAGCGTCGACCCAGTACTTC.

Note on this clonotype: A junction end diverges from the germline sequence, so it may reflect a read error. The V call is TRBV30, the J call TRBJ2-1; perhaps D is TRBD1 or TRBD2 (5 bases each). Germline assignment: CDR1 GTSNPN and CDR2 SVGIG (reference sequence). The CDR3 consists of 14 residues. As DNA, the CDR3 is TGTGCCTGGACTGTGGGACCAGACTACGATGAGCAGTTCTTC. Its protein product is CAWTVGPDYDEQFF.

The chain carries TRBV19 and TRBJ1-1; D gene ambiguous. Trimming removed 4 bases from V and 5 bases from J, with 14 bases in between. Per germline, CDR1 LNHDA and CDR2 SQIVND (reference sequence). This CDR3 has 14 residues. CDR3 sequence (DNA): TGTGCCAGTAGTACTCCCTCAGGTTATACTGAAGCTTTCTTT. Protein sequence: CASSTPSGYTEAFF.

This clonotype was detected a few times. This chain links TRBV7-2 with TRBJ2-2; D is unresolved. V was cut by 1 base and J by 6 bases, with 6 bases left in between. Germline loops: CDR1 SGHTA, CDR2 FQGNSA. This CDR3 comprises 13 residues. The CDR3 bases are TGTGCCAGCAGCTTAGATCCGTCCGGGGAGCTGTTTTTT. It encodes CASSLDPSGELFF.

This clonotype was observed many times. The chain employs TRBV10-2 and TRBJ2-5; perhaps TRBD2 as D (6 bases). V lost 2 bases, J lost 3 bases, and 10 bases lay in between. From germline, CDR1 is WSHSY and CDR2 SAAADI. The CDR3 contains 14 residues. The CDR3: CASSEAGWKETQYF. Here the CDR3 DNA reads TGCGCCAGCAGTGAGGCGGGATGGAAAGAGACCCAGTACTTC.

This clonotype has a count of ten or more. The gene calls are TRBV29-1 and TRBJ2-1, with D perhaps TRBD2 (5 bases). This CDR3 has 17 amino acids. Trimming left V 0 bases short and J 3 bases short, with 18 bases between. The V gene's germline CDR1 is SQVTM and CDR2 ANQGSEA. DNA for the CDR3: TGCAGCGTTGAAGATTTTGAGGACTCCGACCTCTACAATGAGCAGTTCTTC. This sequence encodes CSVEDFEDSDLYNEQFF.

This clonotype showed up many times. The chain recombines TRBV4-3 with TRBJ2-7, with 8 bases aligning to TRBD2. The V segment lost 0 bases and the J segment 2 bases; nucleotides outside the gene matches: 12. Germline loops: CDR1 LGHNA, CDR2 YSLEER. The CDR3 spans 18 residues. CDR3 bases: TGCGCCAGCAGCCAAGATTTGGCCATAGCGGGAATGGCCTACGAGCAGTACTTC. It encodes CASSQDLAIAGMAYEQYF.

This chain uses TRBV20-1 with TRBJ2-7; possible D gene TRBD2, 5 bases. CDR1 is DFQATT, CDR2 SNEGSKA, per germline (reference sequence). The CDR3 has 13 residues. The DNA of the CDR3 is TGCAATGCGAGGGAACAGTGGGCCTACGAGCAGTACTTC. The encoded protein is CNAREQWAYEQYF.

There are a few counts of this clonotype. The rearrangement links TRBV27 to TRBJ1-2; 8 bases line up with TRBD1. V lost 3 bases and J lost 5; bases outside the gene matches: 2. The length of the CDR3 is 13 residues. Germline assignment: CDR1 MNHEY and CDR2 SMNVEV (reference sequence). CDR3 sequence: CASSLGQAYGYTF. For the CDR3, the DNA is TGTGCCAGCAGTTTGGGACAGGCGTATGGCTACACCTTC.

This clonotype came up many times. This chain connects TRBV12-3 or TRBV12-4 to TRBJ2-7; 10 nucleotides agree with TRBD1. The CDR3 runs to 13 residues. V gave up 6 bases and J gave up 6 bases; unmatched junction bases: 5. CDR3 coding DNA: TGTGCCAGCAGCTCCGGACAGGGGGTCGAGCAGTACTTC. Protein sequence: CASSSGQGVEQYF.

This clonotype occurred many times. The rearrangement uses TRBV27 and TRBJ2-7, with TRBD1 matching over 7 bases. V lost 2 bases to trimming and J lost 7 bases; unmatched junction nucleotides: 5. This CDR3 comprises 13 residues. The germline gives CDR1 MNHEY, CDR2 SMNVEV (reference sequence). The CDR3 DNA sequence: TGTGCCAGCAGTTTAAAGGGGGCGAGGGAGCAGTACTTC. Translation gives CASSLKGAREQYF.

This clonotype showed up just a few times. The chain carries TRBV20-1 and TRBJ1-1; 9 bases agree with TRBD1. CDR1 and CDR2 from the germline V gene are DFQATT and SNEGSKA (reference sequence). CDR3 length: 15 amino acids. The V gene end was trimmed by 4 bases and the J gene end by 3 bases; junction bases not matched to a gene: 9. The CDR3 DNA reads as TGCAGTGCTAAGGGCCAACAGGGGGCAGACACTGAAGCTTTCTTT. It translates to CSAKGQQGADTEAFF.

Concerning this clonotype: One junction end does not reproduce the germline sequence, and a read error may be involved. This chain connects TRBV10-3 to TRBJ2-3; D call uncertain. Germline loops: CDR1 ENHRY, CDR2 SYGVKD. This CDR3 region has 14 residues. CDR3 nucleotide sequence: TGTGCCATCAGTGACACGGAGAGCACAGATACGCGGTATTTT. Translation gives CAISDTESTDTRYF.

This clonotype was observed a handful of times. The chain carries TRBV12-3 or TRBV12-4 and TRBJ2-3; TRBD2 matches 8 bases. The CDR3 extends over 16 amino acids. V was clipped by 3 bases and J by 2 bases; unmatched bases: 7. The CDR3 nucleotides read TGTGCCAGCAGTTTTTTTCCAGCGGGAGACACAGATACGCAGTATTTT. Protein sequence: CASSFFPAGDTDTQYF.

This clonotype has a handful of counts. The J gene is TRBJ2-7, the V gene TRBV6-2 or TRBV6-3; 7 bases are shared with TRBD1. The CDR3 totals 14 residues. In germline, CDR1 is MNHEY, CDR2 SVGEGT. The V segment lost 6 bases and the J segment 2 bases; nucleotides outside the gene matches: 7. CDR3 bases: TGTGCCAGCAGGCCTCGGGACAGTACCTACGAGCAGTACTTC. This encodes CASRPRDSTYEQYF.

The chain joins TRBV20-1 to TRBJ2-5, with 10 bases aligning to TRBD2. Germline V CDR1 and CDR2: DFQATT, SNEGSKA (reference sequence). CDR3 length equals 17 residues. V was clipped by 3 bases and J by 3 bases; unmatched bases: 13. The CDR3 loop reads CSASWPASGLAEETQYF. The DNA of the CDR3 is TGCAGTGCTAGTTGGCCCGCCAGTGGACTAGCGGAAGAGACCCAGTACTTC.

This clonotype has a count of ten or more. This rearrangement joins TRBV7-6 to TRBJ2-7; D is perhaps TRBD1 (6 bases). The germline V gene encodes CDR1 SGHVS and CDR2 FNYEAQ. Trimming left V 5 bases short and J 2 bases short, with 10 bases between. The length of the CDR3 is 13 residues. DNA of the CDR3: TGTGCCAGCAGCGAAGGGGGAGCCTACGAGCAGTACTTC. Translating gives CASSEGGAYEQYF.

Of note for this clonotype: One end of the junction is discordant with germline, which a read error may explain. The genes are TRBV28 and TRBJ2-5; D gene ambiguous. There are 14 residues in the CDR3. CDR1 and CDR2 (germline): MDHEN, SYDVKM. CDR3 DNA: TGTGCCAGCAGTCAGGTGCTGCCACAAGAGATCCAGTACTTC. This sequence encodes CASSQVLPQEIQYF. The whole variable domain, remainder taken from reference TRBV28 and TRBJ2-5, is DVKVTQSSRYLVKRTGEKVFLECVQDMDHENMFWYRQDPGLGLRLIYFSYDVKMKEKGDIPEGYSVSREKKERFSLILESASTNQTSMYLCASSQVLPQEIQYFGPGTRLLVL.

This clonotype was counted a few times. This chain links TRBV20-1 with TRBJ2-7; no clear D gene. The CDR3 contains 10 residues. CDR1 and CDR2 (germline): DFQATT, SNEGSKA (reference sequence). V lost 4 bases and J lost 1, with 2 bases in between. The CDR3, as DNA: TGCAGTGCTACTTCCTACGAGCAGTACTTC. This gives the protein CSATSYEQYF.